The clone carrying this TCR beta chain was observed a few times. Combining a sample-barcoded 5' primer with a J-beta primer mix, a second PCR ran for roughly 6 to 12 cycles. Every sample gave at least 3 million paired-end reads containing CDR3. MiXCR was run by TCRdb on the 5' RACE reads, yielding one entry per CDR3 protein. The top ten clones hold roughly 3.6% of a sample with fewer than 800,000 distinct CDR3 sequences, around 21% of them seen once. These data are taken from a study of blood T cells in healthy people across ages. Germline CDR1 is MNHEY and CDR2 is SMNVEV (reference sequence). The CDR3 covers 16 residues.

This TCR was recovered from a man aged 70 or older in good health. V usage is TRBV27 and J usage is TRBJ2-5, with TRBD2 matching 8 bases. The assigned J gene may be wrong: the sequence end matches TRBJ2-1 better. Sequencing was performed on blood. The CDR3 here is CASSFLSTGGGDEQFF. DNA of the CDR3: TGTGCCAGCAGTTTCCTCTCGACGGGAGGGGGGGATGAGCAGTTCTTC.